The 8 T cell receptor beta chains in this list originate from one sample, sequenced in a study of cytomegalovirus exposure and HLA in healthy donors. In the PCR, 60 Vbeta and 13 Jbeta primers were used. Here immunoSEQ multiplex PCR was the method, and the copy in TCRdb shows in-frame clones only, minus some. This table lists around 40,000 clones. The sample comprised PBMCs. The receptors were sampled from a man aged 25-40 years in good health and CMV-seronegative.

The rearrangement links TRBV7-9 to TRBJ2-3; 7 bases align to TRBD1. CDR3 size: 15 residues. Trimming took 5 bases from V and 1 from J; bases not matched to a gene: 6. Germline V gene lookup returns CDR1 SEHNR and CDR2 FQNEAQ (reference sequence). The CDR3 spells CASSGGRGRTDTQYF. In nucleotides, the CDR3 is TGTGCCAGCAGCGGTGGAAGGGGGCGCACAGATACGCAGTATTTT. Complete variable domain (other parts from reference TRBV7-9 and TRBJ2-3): DTGVSQNPRHKITKRGQNVTFRCDPISEHNRLYWYRQTLGQGPEFLTYFQNEAQLEKSRLLSDRFSAERPKGSFSTLEIQRTEQGDSAMYLCASSGGRGRTDTQYFGPGTRLTVL.

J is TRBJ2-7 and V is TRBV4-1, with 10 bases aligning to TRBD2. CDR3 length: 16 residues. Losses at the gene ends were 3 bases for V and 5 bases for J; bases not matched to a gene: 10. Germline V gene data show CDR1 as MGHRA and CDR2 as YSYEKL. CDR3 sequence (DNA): TGCGCCAGCAGCCAGGTACCTAGCGGGAGAAAGAACGAGCAGTACTTC. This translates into CASSQVPSGRKNEQYF.

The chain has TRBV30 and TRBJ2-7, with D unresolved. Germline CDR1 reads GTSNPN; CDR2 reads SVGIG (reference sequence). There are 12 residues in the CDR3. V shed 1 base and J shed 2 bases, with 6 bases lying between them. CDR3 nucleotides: TGTGCCTGGAGTGCTTTTGCCTACGAGCAGTACTTC. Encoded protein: CAWSAFAYEQYF.

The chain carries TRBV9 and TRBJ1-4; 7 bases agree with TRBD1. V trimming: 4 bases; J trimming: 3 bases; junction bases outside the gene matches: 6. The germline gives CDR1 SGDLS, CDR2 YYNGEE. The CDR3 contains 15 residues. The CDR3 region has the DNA TGTGCCAGCAGCAGGGGGCAGGGATCTAATGAAAAACTGTTTTTT. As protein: CASSRGQGSNEKLFF.

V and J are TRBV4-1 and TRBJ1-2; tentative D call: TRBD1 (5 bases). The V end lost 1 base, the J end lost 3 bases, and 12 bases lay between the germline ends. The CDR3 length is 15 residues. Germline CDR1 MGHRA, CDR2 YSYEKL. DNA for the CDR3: TGCGCCAGCAGCCAAGTCAGTCCGGGGGACTATGGCTACACCTTC. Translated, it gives CASSQVSPGDYGYTF.

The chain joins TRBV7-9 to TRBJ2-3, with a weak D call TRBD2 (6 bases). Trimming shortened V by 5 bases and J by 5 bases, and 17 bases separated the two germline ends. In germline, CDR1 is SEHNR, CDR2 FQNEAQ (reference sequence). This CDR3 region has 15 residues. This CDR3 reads CASSRSGTSIDTQYF. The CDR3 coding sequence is TGTGCCAGCAGCCGATCCGGGACTTCCATAGATACGCAGTATTTT.

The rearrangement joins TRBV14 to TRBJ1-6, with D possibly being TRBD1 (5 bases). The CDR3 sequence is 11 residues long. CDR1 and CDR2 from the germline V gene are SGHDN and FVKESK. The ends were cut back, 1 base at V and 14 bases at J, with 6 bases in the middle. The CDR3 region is CASSQVDTLHF. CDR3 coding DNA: TGTGCCAGCAGCCAAGTGGACACCCTCCACTTT.

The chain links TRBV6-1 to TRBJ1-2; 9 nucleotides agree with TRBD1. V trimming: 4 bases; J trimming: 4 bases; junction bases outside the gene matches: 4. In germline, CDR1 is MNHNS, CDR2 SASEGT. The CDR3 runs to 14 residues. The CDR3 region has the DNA TGTGCCAGCAGTGGAGGACAGGGGAGCTATGGCTACACCTTC. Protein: CASSGGQGSYGYTF.